This TCR beta chain came from a study of blood T cell repertoires in COVID-19. About the research overall: Collection of acute and convalescent COVID-19 samples took place in the United States, Italy and Spain. The cDNA or gDNA used as material had been derived from T cells, B-cell-depleted T cells, or PBMCs.

As for this clone: Other DNA sequences within the sample encode an identical CDR3.

V lost 1 base to trimming and J lost 4 bases; unmatched junction nucleotides: 3. CDR3 size: 15 residues. The germline V gene has CDR1 MGHRA and CDR2 YSYEKL. Original handling: Reference gene primers were amplified, and this amplification served to estimate nucleated cell counts. Using immunoSEQ multiplex PCR, the repertoire was profiled, and TCRdb retains in-frame clones only, with some absent. V and J calls and clone size follow that table, whereas D and trimming were derived from the DNA. This table holds 37,000 or so clones, about nine tenths found once. This chain links TRBV4-1 with TRBJ1-4, with TRBD1 identical over 7 bases. The specimen sequenced was peripheral blood. This clonotype originated in a man aged 70 or older with acute or convalescent COVID-19. In DNA form, the CDR3 reads TGCGCCAGCAGCCAAGCCGGGACAGTTAATGAAAAACTGTTTTTT. Its protein is CASSQAGTVNEKLFF.